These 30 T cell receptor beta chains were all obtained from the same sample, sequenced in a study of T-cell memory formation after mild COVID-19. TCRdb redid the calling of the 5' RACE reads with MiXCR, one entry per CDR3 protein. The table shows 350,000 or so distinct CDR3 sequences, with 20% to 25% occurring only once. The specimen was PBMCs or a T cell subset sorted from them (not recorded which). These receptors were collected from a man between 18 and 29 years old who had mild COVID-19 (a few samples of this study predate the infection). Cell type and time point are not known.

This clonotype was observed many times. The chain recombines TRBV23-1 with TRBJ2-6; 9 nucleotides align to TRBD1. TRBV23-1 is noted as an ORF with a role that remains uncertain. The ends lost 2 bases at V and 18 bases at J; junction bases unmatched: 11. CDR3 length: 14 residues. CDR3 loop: CASSQAPQRTGATF. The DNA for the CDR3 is TGCGCCAGCAGTCAAGCGCCACAGAGGACAGGGGCGACTTTC.

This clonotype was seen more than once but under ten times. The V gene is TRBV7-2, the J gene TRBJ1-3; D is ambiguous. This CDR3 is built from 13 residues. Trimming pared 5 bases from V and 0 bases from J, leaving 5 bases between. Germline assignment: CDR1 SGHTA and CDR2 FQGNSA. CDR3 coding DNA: TGTGCCAGCAGCCCACTCTCTGGAAACACCATATATTTT. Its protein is CASSPLSGNTIYF.

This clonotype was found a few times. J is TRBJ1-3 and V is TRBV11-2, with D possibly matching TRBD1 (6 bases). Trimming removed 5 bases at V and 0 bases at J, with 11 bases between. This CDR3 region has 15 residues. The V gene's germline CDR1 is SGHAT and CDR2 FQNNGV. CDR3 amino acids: CASSPDRLSGNTIYF. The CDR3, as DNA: TGTGCCAGCAGCCCTGACAGGCTCTCTGGAAACACCATATATTTT.

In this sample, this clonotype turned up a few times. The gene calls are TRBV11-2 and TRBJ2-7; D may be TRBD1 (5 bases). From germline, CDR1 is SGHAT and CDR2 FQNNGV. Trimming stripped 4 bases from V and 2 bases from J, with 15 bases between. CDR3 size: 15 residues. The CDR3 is CASSSNWGPTYEQYF. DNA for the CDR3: TGTGCCAGCAGCTCAAACTGGGGCCCAACCTACGAGCAGTACTTC.

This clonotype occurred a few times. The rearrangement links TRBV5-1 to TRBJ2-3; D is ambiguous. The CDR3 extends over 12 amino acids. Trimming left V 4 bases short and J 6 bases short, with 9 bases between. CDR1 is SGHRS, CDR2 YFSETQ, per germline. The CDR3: CASSTPKDTQYF. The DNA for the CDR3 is TGCGCCAGCAGCACCCCGAAGGATACGCAGTATTTT. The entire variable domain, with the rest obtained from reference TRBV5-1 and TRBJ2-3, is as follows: KAGVTQTPRYLIKTRGQQVTLSCSPISGHRSVSWYQQTPGQGLQFLFEYFSETQRNKGNFPGRFSGRQFSNSRSEMNVSTLELGDSALYLCASSTPKDTQYFGPGTRLTVL.

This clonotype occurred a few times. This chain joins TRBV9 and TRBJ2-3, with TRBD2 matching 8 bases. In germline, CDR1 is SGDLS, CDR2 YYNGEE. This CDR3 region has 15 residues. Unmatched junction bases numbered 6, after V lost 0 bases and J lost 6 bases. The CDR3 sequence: CASSVVAGPGDTQYF. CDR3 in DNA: TGTGCCAGCAGCGTAGTAGCGGGGCCAGGGGATACGCAGTATTTT.

This CDR3 reads CASSLEGGTRPEAFF. The DNA of the CDR3 is TGCGCCAGCAGCTTGGAAGGGGGCACCCGCCCTGAAGCTTTCTTT. This chain joins TRBV5-1 and TRBJ1-1; TRBD1 matches 7 bases. The CDR3 totals 15 residues. Losses at the gene ends were 0 bases for V and 6 bases for J; bases not matched to a gene: 8. Germline CDR1 SGHRS, CDR2 YFSETQ.

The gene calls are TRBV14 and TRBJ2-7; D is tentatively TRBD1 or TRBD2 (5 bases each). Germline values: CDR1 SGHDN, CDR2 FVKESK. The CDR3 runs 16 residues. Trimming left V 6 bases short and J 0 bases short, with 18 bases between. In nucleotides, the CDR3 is TGTGCCAGCAGGTGTGGGGACCTGGCTCCCTCCTACGAGCAGTACGTC. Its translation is CASRCGDLAPSYEQYV.

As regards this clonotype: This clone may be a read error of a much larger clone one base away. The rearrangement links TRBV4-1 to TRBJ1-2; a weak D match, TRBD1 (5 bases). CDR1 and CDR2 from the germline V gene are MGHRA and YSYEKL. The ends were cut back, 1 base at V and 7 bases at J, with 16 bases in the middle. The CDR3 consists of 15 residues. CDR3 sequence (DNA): TGCGCCAGCAGCCAAGTCAGTCCGGGGGACGGTGGCTACACCTTC. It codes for CASSQVSPGDGGYTF.

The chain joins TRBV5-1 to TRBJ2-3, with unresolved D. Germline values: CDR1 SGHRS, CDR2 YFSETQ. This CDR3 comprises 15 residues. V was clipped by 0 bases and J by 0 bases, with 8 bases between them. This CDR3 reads CASSLASWSTDTQYF. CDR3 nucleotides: TGCGCCAGCAGCTTGGCGAGTTGGAGCACAGATACGCAGTATTTT.

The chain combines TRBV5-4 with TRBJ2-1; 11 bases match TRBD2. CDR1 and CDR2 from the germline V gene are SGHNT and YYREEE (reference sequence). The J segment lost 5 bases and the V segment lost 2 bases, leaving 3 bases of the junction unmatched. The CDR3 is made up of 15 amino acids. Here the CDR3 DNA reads TGTGCCAGCAGCTTTTCTAGCGGGGGGCACAATGAGCAGTTCTTC. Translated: CASSFSSGGHNEQFF.

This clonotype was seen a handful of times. The CDR3 sequence is CASSLPPGGHGYTF. The CDR3 DNA reads TGTGCCAGCAGCTTACCCCCAGGGGGCCATGGCTACACCTTC. This rearrangement joins TRBV7-9 to TRBJ1-2, with 8 positions matching TRBD1. This CDR3 has 14 residues. CDR1 is SEHNR, CDR2 FQNEAQ, per germline (reference sequence). V was clipped by 2 bases and J by 6 bases; unmatched bases: 5.

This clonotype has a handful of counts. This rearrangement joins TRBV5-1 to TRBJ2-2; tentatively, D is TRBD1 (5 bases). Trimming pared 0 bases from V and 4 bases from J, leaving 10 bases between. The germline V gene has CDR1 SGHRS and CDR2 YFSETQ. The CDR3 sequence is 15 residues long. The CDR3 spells CASSLGREPTGELFF. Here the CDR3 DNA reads TGCGCCAGCAGCTTGGGCAGGGAACCCACCGGGGAGCTGTTTTTT.

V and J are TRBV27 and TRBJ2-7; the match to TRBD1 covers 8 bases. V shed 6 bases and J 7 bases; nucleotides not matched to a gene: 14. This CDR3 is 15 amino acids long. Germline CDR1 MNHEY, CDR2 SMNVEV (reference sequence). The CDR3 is CASRATGGLVREQYF. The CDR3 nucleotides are TGTGCCAGCAGGGCAACAGGGGGGCTAGTACGGGAGCAGTACTTC.

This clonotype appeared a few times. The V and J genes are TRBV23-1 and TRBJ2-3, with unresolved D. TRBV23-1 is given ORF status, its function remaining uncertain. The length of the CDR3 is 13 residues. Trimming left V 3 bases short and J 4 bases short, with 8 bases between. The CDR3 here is CASSQSSPDTQYF. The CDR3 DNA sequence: TGCGCCAGCAGTCAGTCCTCCCCAGATACGCAGTATTTT.

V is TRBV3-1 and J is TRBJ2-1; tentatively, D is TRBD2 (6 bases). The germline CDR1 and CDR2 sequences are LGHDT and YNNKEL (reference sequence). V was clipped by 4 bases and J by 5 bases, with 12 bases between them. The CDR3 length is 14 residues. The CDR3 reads CASSPPEGNNEQFF. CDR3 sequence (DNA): TGTGCCAGCAGCCCTCCGGAGGGGAACAATGAGCAGTTCTTC.

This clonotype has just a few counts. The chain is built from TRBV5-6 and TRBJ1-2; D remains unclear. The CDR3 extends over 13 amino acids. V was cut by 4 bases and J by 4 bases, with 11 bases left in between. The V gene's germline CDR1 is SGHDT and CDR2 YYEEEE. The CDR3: CASSATGGYGYTF. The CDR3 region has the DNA TGTGCCAGCAGCGCGACTGGAGGCTATGGCTACACCTTC.

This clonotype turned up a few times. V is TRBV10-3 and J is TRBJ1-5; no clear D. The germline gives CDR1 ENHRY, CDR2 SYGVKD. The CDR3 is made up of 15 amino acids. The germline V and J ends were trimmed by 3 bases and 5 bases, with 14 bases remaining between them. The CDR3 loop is CAISEGRMADQPQHF. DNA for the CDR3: TGTGCCATCAGTGAAGGGAGGATGGCCGATCAGCCCCAGCATTTT.

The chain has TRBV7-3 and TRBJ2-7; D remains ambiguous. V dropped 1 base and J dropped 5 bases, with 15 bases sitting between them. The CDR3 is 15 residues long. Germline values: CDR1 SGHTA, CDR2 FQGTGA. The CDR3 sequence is CASSLSGVESDEQYF. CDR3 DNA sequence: TGTGCCAGCAGCTTAAGCGGAGTGGAATCGGACGAGCAGTACTTC.

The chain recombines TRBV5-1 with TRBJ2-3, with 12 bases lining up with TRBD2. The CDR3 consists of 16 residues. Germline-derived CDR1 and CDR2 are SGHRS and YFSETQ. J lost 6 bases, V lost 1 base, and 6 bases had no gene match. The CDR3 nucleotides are TGCGCCAGCAGCTTGATTCTAGCGGGGGGGCCGGATACGCAGTATTTT. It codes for CASSLILAGGPDTQYF.

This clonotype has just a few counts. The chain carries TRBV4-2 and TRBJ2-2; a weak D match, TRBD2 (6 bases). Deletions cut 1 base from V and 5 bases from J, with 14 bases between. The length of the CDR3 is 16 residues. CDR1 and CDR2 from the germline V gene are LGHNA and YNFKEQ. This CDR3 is CASSQGAGTRTGELFF. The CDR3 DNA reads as TGTGCCAGCAGCCAAGGTGCGGGGACGAGGACCGGGGAGCTGTTTTTT.

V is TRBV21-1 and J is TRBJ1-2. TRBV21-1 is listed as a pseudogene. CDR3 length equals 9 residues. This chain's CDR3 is CASKGGYTF. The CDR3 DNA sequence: TGTGCCAGCAAGGGTGGCTACACCTTC.

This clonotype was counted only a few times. For the CDR3, the DNA is TGTGCCAGCAGCCGAGGCGGGACGGAATATGGCTACACCTTC. This codes for CASSRGGTEYGYTF. The chain is built from TRBV7-6 and TRBJ1-2; TRBD1 is a possible D gene (5 bases). This CDR3 comprises 14 residues. From germline, CDR1 is SGHVS and CDR2 FNYEAQ. Trimming removed 5 bases at V and 5 bases at J, with 15 bases between.

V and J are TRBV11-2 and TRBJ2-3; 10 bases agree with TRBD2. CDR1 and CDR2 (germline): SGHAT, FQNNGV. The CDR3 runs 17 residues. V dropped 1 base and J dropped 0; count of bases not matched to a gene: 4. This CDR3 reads CASSLGRAGGSTDTQYF. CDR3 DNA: TGTGCCAGCAGCTTAGGTCGAGCGGGGGGGAGCACAGATACGCAGTATTTT.

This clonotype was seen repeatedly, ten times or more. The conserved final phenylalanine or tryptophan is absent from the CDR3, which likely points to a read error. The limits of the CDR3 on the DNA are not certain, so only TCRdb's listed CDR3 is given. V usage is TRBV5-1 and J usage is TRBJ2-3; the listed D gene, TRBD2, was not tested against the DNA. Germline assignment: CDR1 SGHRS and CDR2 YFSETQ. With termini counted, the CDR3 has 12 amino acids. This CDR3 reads CASSLDGGLADI.

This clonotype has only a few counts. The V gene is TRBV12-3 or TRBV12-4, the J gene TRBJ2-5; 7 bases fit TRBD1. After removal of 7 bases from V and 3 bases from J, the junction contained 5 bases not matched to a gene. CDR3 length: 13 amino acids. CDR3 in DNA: TGTGCCAGCACCCCCGGGACAGAAGAGACCCAGTACTTC. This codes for CASTPGTEETQYF.

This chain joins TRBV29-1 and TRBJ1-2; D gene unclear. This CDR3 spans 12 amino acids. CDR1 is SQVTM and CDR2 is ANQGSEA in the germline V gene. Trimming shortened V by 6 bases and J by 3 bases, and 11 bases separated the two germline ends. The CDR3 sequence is CSVVWGDYGYTF. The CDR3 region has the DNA TGCAGCGTAGTCTGGGGTGACTATGGCTACACCTTC.

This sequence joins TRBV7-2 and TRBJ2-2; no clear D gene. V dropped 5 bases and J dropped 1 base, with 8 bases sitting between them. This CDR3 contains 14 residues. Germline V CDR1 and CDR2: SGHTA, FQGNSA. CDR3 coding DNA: TGTGCCAGCAGCCTCACTGAGAACACCGGGGAGCTGTTTTTT. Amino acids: CASSLTENTGELFF.

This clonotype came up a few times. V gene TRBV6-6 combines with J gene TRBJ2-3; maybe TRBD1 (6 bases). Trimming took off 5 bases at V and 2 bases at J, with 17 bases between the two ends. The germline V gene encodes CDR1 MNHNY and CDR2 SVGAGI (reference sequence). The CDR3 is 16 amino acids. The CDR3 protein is CASSDIGQLTTDTQYF. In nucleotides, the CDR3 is TGTGCCAGCAGTGACATTGGACAGCTTACCACAGATACGCAGTATTTT.

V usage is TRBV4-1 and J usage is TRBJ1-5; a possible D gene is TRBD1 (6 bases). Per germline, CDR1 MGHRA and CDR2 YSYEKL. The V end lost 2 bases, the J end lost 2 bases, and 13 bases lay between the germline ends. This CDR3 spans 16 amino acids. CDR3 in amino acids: CASSQPGAGGNQPQHF. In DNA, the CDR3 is TGCGCCAGCAGCCAACCGGGGGCCGGAGGCAATCAGCCCCAGCATTTT.